The 5 T cell receptor beta chains below were found in one sample sequenced in a study of blood T cell repertoires in COVID-19. Produced via immunoSEQ multiplex PCR; TCRdb's table is partial and in-frame only. The data contain 300,000 to 450,000 clones, around 86% of them singletons. The sample was peripheral blood. The receptors were sampled from a human donor in a cohort sampled during active COVID-19.

The CDR3 sequence: CASSQDRIAGGPRDTQYF. CDR3 coding DNA: TGCGCCAGCAGCCAGGACCGAATAGCGGGGGGGCCAAGAGATACGCAGTATTTT. V gene TRBV4-1 combines with J gene TRBJ2-3; 11 bases agree with TRBD2. The germline V gene encodes CDR1 MGHRA and CDR2 YSYEKL. Germline trimming cut 3 bases from V and 5 bases from J; bases unmatched to any gene: 13. The CDR3 sequence is 18 residues long.

The chain links TRBV7-9 to TRBJ1-2; D possibly corresponds to TRBD1 (6 bases). The CDR3 is 14 amino acids. Germline V lookup: CDR1 SEHNR, CDR2 FQNEAQ (reference sequence). Between the trimmed V and J ends, which lost 1 base and 4 bases, there was a span of 10 bases. The CDR3, as DNA: TGTGCCAGCAGCTTAGACAGGGAGAGCTATGGCTACACCTTC. Translating gives CASSLDRESYGYTF.

This chain joins TRBV4-1 and TRBJ2-7, with 13 nucleotides matching TRBD2. Trimming removed 4 bases from V and 7 bases from J; junction bases left unmatched: 7. CDR1 and CDR2 from the germline V gene are MGHRA and YSYEKL. This CDR3 spans 15 amino acids. The CDR3 sequence is CASSPTGLAGREQYF. The DNA of the CDR3 is TGCGCCAGCAGCCCCACGGGACTAGCGGGACGGGAGCAGTACTTC.

This clone has just a few counts. The J gene is TRBJ2-6, the V gene TRBV25-1; maybe TRBD1 (6 bases). V dropped 4 bases and J dropped 0 bases, with 13 bases sitting between them. The CDR3 extends over 17 amino acids. Germline CDR1 and CDR2: MGHDK and SYGVNS. CDR3 sequence: CASSVSGHSSGANVLTF. Here the CDR3 DNA reads TGTGCCAGCAGTGTGTCGGGACATAGCTCTGGGGCCAACGTCCTGACTTTC.

The table lists this clone with many counts. The chain combines TRBV5-4 with TRBJ1-2, with TRBD1 as a possible D gene (5 bases). CDR1 SGHNT and CDR2 YYREEE come from the germline V gene (reference sequence). The V end lost 4 bases, the J end lost 2 bases, and 12 bases lay between the germline ends. The CDR3 covers 14 residues. CDR3 in amino acids: CASSNKRQNYGYTF. CDR3 sequence (DNA): TGTGCCAGCAGCAATAAACGACAGAACTATGGCTACACCTTC.